This T cell receptor beta chain originates from a study of radiation and T cells in renal cell carcinoma. The study, taken as a whole, reports: From baseline, blood top tumor clonotypes peaked at 2 weeks post-radiation.

Time point meaning: baseline pretreatment blood. Treatment denoted: 15 Gy SBRT to primary tumor, nephrectomy 4 weeks later. Here immunoSEQ multiplex PCR was the method, and the copy in TCRdb shows in-frame clones only, minus some. The sample records 150,000 or so clones, 88% being singletons. As regards this clone: The antigen remains undetermined.

This receptor was taken from a woman between 65 and 79 years old with renal cell carcinoma. The input for sequencing was blood, taken from a patient whose treatment included radiotherapy and nephrectomy.

The CDR3 spells CASSLNIYGYTF. The CDR3 coding sequence is TGTGCCAGCAGTTTAAACATCTATGGCTACACCTTC. The V call is TRBV28, the J call TRBJ1-2; D is unclear. Trimming stripped 2 bases from V and 4 bases from J, with 5 bases between. The germline V gene encodes CDR1 MDHEN and CDR2 SYDVKM. This CDR3 is built from 12 residues.